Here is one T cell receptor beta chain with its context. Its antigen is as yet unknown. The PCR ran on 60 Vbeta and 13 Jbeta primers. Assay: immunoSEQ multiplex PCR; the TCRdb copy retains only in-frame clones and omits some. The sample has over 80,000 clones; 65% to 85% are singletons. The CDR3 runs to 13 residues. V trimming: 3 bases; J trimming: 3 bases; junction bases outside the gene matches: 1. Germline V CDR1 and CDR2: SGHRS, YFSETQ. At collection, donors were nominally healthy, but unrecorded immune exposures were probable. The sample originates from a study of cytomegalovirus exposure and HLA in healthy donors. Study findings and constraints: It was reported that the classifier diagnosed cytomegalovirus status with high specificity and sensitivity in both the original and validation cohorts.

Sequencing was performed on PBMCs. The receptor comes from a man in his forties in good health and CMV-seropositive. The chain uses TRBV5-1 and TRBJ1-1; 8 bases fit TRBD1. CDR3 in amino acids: CASSSTGDTEAFF. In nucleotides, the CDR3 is TGCGCCAGCAGCTCGACAGGGGACACTGAAGCTTTCTTT.